The clone carrying this TCR beta chain was observed a few times. CDR1 is SNHLY and CDR2 is FYNNEI in the germline V gene. The CDR3 has 14 residues. V was pared by 4 bases and J by 2 bases, with 12 bases between. This entry comes from a study of blood T cell repertoires in COVID-19. Study details: Acute and convalescent COVID-19 specimens originated in the United States, Italy and Spain.

Recruits, aged about 18 to 89 years, lived in about two dozen US areas. In the source study's methods: It was from reference gene primer amplification that nucleated cell counts were estimated. Assay: immunoSEQ multiplex PCR; the TCRdb copy retains only in-frame clones and omits some. The V and J calls and the clone size are those of that table, but D and trimming were determined from the DNA. The sample has a few hundred thousand clones, 80% to 90% seen once. The origin of this receptor is a woman in her forties or fifties who had recovered from COVID-19. The sample taken for sequencing was PBMCs or T cells enriched from blood (not recorded which). The chain employs TRBV2 and TRBJ2-7; tentatively, D is TRBD1 (5 bases). The CDR3 is CASSVPQAPYEQYF. The CDR3 DNA reads as TGTGCCAGCAGTGTTCCACAGGCACCCTACGAGCAGTACTTC.